The 32 T cell receptor beta chains in this list originate from one sample, sequenced in a study of T cells in Graves' hyperthyroidism and ophthalmopathy. The TCR beta CDR3 regions underwent amplification using RNA transcripts as the source. An initial round of RT-PCR targeting the TCR CDR3 relied on the HTBI primer set. TCRdb recomputed calls from the multiplex PCR reads with MiXCR, one row per CDR3 protein. The sample carries fewer than 500,000 distinct CDR3 sequences, approximately 15% recorded once. The sample comprised blood. The receptors here all came from a man aged 30-40 years with Graves' hyperthyroidism that later progressed to Graves' ophthalmopathy.

The sample holds many counts of this clonotype. This chain joins TRBV3-1 and TRBJ2-1; 11 bases are shared with TRBD2. Per the germline V gene, CDR1 is LGHDT and CDR2 is YNNKEL (reference sequence). V dropped 0 bases and J dropped 8; count of bases not matched to a gene: 9. The CDR3 length is 17 residues. Here the CDR3 reads CASSQDRGSGGADEQFF. DNA for the CDR3: TGTGCCAGCAGCCAAGATCGTGGTAGCGGGGGGGCGGATGAGCAGTTCTTC.

This clonotype was seen repeatedly, ten times or more. The gene calls are TRBV30 and TRBJ1-2, with D perhaps matching TRBD1 (5 bases). The V and J ends lost 1 base and 1 base respectively, with 7 bases between them. The CDR3 is 13 residues long. Germline assignment: CDR1 GTSNPN and CDR2 SVGIG (reference sequence). The CDR3 loop reads CAWSEDSNYGYTF. The CDR3 DNA is TGTGCCTGGAGTGAAGACAGTAACTATGGCTACACCTTC.

This clonotype was observed many times. The CDR3 loop is CASSPRPPERGGRSTDTQYF. The CDR3 DNA sequence: TGTGCCAGCAGCCCCCGGCCCCCTGAGCGGGGGGGAAGGAGCACAGATACGCAGTATTTT. The chain employs TRBV7-9 and TRBJ2-3; 10 positions match TRBD2. V was pared by 5 bases and J by 0 bases, with 17 bases of the junction left unmatched. Germline-derived CDR1 and CDR2 are SEHNR and FQNEAQ (reference sequence). The CDR3 runs 20 residues.

This clonotype occurred many times. CDR3 sequence (DNA): TGTGCCACCAGTGAAAGGGGCGGGAAGACAGATACGCAGTATTTT. Its protein is CATSERGGKTDTQYF. This chain connects TRBV24-1 to TRBJ2-3; weak D call: TRBD2 (6 bases). The CDR3 is 15 amino acids. Germline V CDR1 and CDR2: KGHDR, SFDVKD. V lost 4 bases and J 3 bases, leaving 13 bases between the germline ends.

This clonotype was counted between two and nine times. The rearrangement links TRBV7-9 to TRBJ2-2; D is ambiguous. The CDR3 runs to 14 residues. Trimming shortened V by 5 bases and J by 4 bases, and 11 bases separated the two germline ends. From germline, CDR1 is SEHNR and CDR2 FQNEAQ (reference sequence). The CDR3, as DNA: TGTGCCAGCAGCCCCGGGTCGGTCACCGGGGAGCTGTTTTTT. The encoded protein is CASSPGSVTGELFF. The full variable domain, with the rest looked up from reference TRBV7-9 and TRBJ2-2, is DTGVSQNPRHKITKRGQNVTFRCDPISEHNRLYWYRQTLGQGPEFLTYFQNEAQLEKSRLLSDRFSAERPKGSFSTLEIQRTEQGDSAMYLCASSPGSVTGELFFGEGSRLTVL.

This clonotype was seen many times. This chain uses TRBV20-1 with TRBJ1-1; 7 bases are a match to TRBD1. Germline V gene lookup returns CDR1 DFQATT and CDR2 SNEGSKA (reference sequence). This CDR3 comprises 14 residues. With V trimmed by 2 bases and J by 0 bases, 3 bases remained unmatched. In DNA form, the CDR3 reads TGCAGTGCTAGAAGACAGGGCGTGAACACTGAAGCTTTCTTT. This sequence encodes CSARRQGVNTEAFF.

In its sample, this clonotype was seen many times. The chain employs TRBV11-2 and TRBJ2-5; no clear D gene. The CDR3 has 16 residues. V was trimmed by 1 base and J by 1 base, leaving 13 bases between them. The germline V gene has CDR1 SGHAT and CDR2 FQNNGV. CDR3 amino acids: CASSLVAYTSQETQYF. The CDR3 nucleotides read TGTGCCAGCAGCTTAGTGGCTTATACATCCCAAGAGACCCAGTACTTC.

This clonotype was picked up many times. The gene calls are TRBV12-3 or TRBV12-4 and TRBJ2-3, with TRBD2 identical over 9 bases. This CDR3 has 16 amino acids. With 2 bases clipped from V and 4 bases from J, the junction kept 7 bases outside the gene matches. The CDR3 DNA sequence: TGTGCCAGCAGTTTAATTAGGGGACTAGCAGCAGATACGCAGTATTTT. Encoded protein: CASSLIRGLAADTQYF.

The table lists this clonotype with many counts. The chain combines TRBV5-1 with TRBJ1-5, with D unclear. CDR1 is SGHRS and CDR2 is YFSETQ in the germline V gene. This CDR3 is 13 amino acids long. Trimming took off 4 bases at V and 4 bases at J, with 9 bases between the two ends. CDR3 DNA sequence: TGCGCCAGCAGCCAGACCCCTAATCAGCCCCAGCATTTT. Encoded protein: CASSQTPNQPQHF.

This clonotype has just a few counts. V gene TRBV9 combines with J gene TRBJ2-3; D is possibly TRBD1 (6 bases). In germline, CDR1 is SGDLS, CDR2 YYNGEE. The CDR3 contains 13 residues. With 1 base removed from V and 4 bases from J, the gap between germline ends came to 7 bases. The CDR3 reads CASSVHRADTQYF. CDR3 DNA: TGTGCCAGCAGCGTACACAGGGCAGATACGCAGTATTTT.

Worth noting for this clonotype: Its ends do not fully match the called genes, so a read error is possible. V gene TRBV7-9 combines with J gene TRBJ2-7; 10 positions match TRBD2. The V gene's germline CDR1 is SEHNR and CDR2 FQNEAQ (reference sequence). This CDR3 contains 15 residues. The CDR3 reads CASSPSGGASDEQYF. The CDR3, as DNA: TGTGCCAGCAGCCCAAGCGGGGGGGCCTCCGACGAGCAGTACTTC.

On this clonotype: This may come from a read error, since a much larger clone is one base off. The rearrangement uses TRBV2 and TRBJ1-2, with 9 bases lining up with TRBD1. Germline V gene lookup returns CDR1 SNHLY and CDR2 FYNNEI. This CDR3 is 13 amino acids long. CDR3 coding DNA: TGTGCCAGCATCCTGGGGACAGGGTTGGGCTACGCCTTC. This translates into CASILGTGLGYAF.

This clonotype was found many times. The chain employs TRBV9 and TRBJ2-3; 9 nucleotides line up with TRBD2. J was trimmed by 0 bases and V by 4 bases; bases with no gene match: 6. This CDR3 region has 16 residues. The germline V gene has CDR1 SGDLS and CDR2 YYNGEE. CDR3 DNA: TGTGCCAGCAGCATTGCTAGCGGGGCGAGCACAGATACGCAGTATTTT. Its protein product is CASSIASGASTDTQYF.

In this sample, this clonotype turned up a few times. The chain couples TRBV10-2 to TRBJ2-1; the D gene is possibly TRBD1 (6 bases). The germline CDR1 and CDR2 sequences are WSHSY and SAAADI. This CDR3 has 17 amino acids. V lost 4 bases, J lost 8 bases, and 24 bases lay in between. The CDR3 nucleotides read TGCGCCAGCAGTGGTAGCCGCCTGGGGGCTGGGGGCGATGAGCAGTTCTTC. Translated, it gives CASSGSRLGAGGDEQFF.

About this clonotype itself: Compared with germline, one end of the junction differs, possibly owing to a read error. The rearrangement links TRBV10-3 to TRBJ1-1; 8 nucleotides agree with TRBD1. The CDR3 totals 14 residues. CDR1 ENHRY and CDR2 SYGVKD come from the germline V gene. The CDR3 region is CAIRGIRGQTETFF. The CDR3 nucleotides read TGTGCCATCAGGGGAATCAGGGGGCAGACTGAAACTTTCTTT.

In its sample, this clonotype was seen many times. V usage is TRBV5-1 and J usage is TRBJ1-2; weak D call: TRBD1 (5 bases). The CDR3 has 13 residues. V was cut by 2 bases and J by 8 bases, with 13 bases left in between. CDR1 is SGHRS, CDR2 YFSETQ, per germline. In DNA form, the CDR3 reads TGCGCCAGCAGCTTACAGGAGACTGGGGGCTACACCTTC. Amino acid sequence: CASSLQETGGYTF.

This clonotype was found many times. The rearrangement joins TRBV20-1 to TRBJ2-5; TRBD2 aligns across 8 bases. CDR1 is DFQATT and CDR2 is SNEGSKA in the germline V gene (reference sequence). The CDR3 length is 14 residues. V trimming: 3 bases; J trimming: 5 bases; junction bases outside the gene matches: 8. This CDR3 reads CSARTGGQGETQYF. In nucleotides, the CDR3 is TGCAGTGCTAGGACGGGGGGGCAAGGGGAGACCCAGTACTTC.

This clonotype showed up just a few times. J is TRBJ1-2 and V is TRBV6-1, with D maybe TRBD1 (5 bases). CDR1 is MNHNS and CDR2 is SASEGT in the germline V gene. The CDR3 consists of 12 residues. Trimming shortened V by 9 bases and J by 4 bases, and 12 bases separated the two germline ends. This chain's CDR3 is CASGHPAYGYTF. In DNA, the CDR3 is TGTGCCAGTGGACATCCGGCCTATGGCTACACCTTC.

This clonotype was observed at least ten times. The chain is built from TRBV6-2 or TRBV6-3 and TRBJ1-1; a possible D gene is TRBD1 (6 bases). Germline-derived CDR1 and CDR2 are MNHEY and SVGEGT. This CDR3 has 15 residues. The V end was cut by 5 bases, the J end by 0 bases, with 13 bases between. This CDR3 reads CASSPLDSMNTEAFF. As DNA, the CDR3 is TGTGCCAGCAGTCCCCTGGACAGTATGAACACTGAAGCTTTCTTT.

This clonotype was counted at least ten times. The chain couples TRBV7-9 to TRBJ1-1; 9 bases agree with TRBD1. This CDR3 comprises 17 residues. V trimming: 5 bases; J trimming: 2 bases; junction bases outside the gene matches: 12. Germline V lookup: CDR1 SEHNR, CDR2 FQNEAQ (reference sequence). In nucleotides, the CDR3 is TGTGCCAGCAGCAACCGACAGGGGGTGAGTGGAAACACTGAAGCTTTCTTT. Translating gives CASSNRQGVSGNTEAFF.

The table lists this clonotype with many counts. Germline and junction disagree at one end, which may indicate a read error. The chain couples TRBV7-9 to TRBJ1-5; D remains ambiguous. CDR1 is SEHNR and CDR2 is FQNEAQ in the germline V gene (reference sequence). CDR3 length: 12 amino acids. The CDR3 protein is CASSLGNQPQHF. CDR3 in DNA: TGTGCCAGCAGTTTAGGGAATCAGCCCCAGCATTTT.

The table lists this clonotype with many counts. The chain couples TRBV12-3 or TRBV12-4 to TRBJ1-3; the D gene is possibly TRBD1 (5 bases). Trimming took off 7 bases at V and 0 bases at J, with 7 bases between the two ends. The CDR3 is 13 residues long. The CDR3 protein is CASTGSSGNTIYF. The CDR3 DNA sequence: TGTGCCAGCACAGGGAGCTCTGGAAACACCATATATTTT.

V gene TRBV27 combines with J gene TRBJ2-6, with D unresolved. Trimming removed 11 bases from V and 4 bases from J, with 9 bases in between. Germline V lookup: CDR1 MNHEY, CDR2 SMNVEV (reference sequence). The CDR3 is made up of 12 amino acids. In nucleotides, the CDR3 is TGTGCCGTCAAAGGGGGGGCCAACGTCCTGACTTTC. Translated: CAVKGGANVLTF. The full variable domain, its missing parts supplied by reference TRBV27 and TRBJ2-6, is EAQVTQNPRYLITVTGKKLTVTCSQNMNHEYMSWYRQDPGLGLRQIYYSMNVEVTDKGDVPEGYKVSRKEKRNFPLILESPSPNQTSLYFCAVKGGANVLTFGAGSRLTVL.

This clonotype has more than one count but fewer than ten. The chain has TRBV10-3 and TRBJ2-1, with TRBD2 matching over 7 bases. J was trimmed by 9 bases and V by 0 bases; bases with no gene match: 8. This CDR3 comprises 15 residues. Looked up from germline, CDR1 is ENHRY and CDR2 is SYGVKD. In nucleotides, the CDR3 is TGTGCCATCAGTGAGTCAACGCGGGGGTACGGTGAGCAGTTCTTC. It codes for CAISESTRGYGEQFF.

This clonotype has just a few counts. This rearrangement joins TRBV27 to TRBJ1-5; D perhaps matches TRBD1 (6 bases). The CDR3 sequence is 17 residues long. The V gene's germline CDR1 is MNHEY and CDR2 SMNVEV (reference sequence). Deletions cut 2 bases from V and 4 bases from J, with 18 bases between. DNA of the CDR3: TGTGCCAGCAGTTTAAACTCGTTCCCTCAGGGGAATCAGCCCCAGCATTTT. Residues: CASSLNSFPQGNQPQHF.

This clonotype was counted ten times or more. CDR3 protein: CASSIQGVQNIQYF. The CDR3 DNA reads as TGTGCCAGCAGCATCCAGGGAGTCCAAAACATTCAGTACTTC. J is TRBJ2-4 and V is TRBV28, with D perhaps being TRBD1 or TRBD2 (5 bases each). Germline CDR1 reads MDHEN; CDR2 reads SYDVKM. Trimming pared 6 bases from V and 5 bases from J, leaving 14 bases between. This CDR3 contains 14 residues.

This clonotype was picked up many times. The chain has TRBV28 and TRBJ1-1, with no clear D. The CDR3 contains 11 residues. The germline CDR1 and CDR2 sequences are MDHEN and SYDVKM. Trimming removed 6 bases at V and 3 bases at J, with 5 bases between. The CDR3 bases are TGTGCCAGCAGGACCTACACTGAAGCTTTCTTT. Its translation is CASRTYTEAFF.

This clonotype was detected many times. CDR3 bases: TGTGCCAGCAGTTACCTCACAGATACGCAGTATTTT. Residues: CASSYLTDTQYF. The V and J genes are TRBV12-3 or TRBV12-4 and TRBJ2-3, with D uncertain. This CDR3 is built from 12 residues. Trimming removed 4 bases at V and 2 bases at J, with 4 bases between.

This clonotype was detected ten times or more. The CDR3 region has the DNA TGCGCCAGCAGCCCGGGGTCCTCGAACACCGGGGAGCTGTTTTTT. This sequence encodes CASSPGSSNTGELFF. The J gene is TRBJ2-2, the V gene TRBV5-1; possibly TRBD2 for D (5 bases). Per germline, CDR1 SGHRS and CDR2 YFSETQ. The CDR3 is made up of 15 amino acids. The ends were cut back, 4 bases at V and 0 bases at J, with 10 bases in the middle.

The chain is built from TRBV10-3 and TRBJ2-7; D may be TRBD1 (5 bases). V lost 0 bases and J 1 base, leaving 13 bases between the germline ends. This CDR3 region has 16 residues. Germline V gives CDR1 ENHRY, CDR2 SYGVKD. This chain's CDR3 is CAISESDNKPSYEQYF. In DNA, the CDR3 is TGTGCCATCAGTGAGTCGGACAACAAACCTTCCTACGAGCAGTACTTC.

This sequence joins TRBV11-2 and TRBJ1-2; no clear D. Germline-derived CDR1 and CDR2 are SGHAT and FQNNGV. V was trimmed by 5 bases and J by 6 bases, leaving 16 bases between them. This CDR3 is built from 14 residues. For the CDR3, the DNA is TGTGCCAGCAGCCCCAATGGCATCCGGGATGGCTACACCTTC. Its translation is CASSPNGIRDGYTF. Filled out from reference TRBV11-2 and TRBJ1-2, the complete variable domain reads EAGVAQSPRYKIIEKRQSVAFWCNPISGHATLYWYQQILGQGPKLLIQFQNNGVVDDSQLPKDRFSAERLKGVDSTLKIQPAKLEDSAVYLCASSPNGIRDGYTFGSGTRLTVV.

This clonotype was recorded a few times. This chain links TRBV5-1 with TRBJ2-3, with no clear D. Per germline, CDR1 SGHRS and CDR2 YFSETQ. Trimming shortened V by 1 base and J by 6 bases, and 9 bases separated the two germline ends. The CDR3 has 13 amino acids. CDR3 DNA sequence: TGCGCCAGCAGCTTGCTCTCATGGGATACGCAGTATTTT. The encoded protein is CASSLLSWDTQYF.